One and the same sample provided the 15 T cell receptor beta chains below, sequenced in a study of T cells after yellow fever vaccination. A single record per CDR3 protein comes from TCRdb applying MiXCR to the 5' RACE reads. The sample carries 200,000 to 300,000 distinct CDR3 sequences, around 7% recorded once. The specimen was CD4+ T cells sorted from PBMCs, collected 15 days after the yellow fever booster vaccination. The receptors come from a man aged 25 to 40 who received the YFV17D yellow fever vaccine.

The chain employs TRBV24-1 and TRBJ2-7; D gene unclear. The CDR3 is made up of 13 amino acids. V shed 6 bases and J shed 0 bases, with 8 bases lying between them. CDR1 KGHDR and CDR2 SFDVKD come from the germline V gene. The CDR3 here is CATSPTGSYEQYF. DNA for the CDR3: TGTGCCACCAGTCCTACCGGCTCCTACGAGCAGTACTTC.

This clonotype was seen ten or more times. Compared with germline, one end of the junction differs, possibly owing to a read error. The gene calls are TRBV20-1 and TRBJ2-7; D is perhaps TRBD1 (6 bases). The CDR3 loop spans 12 amino acids. Per the germline V gene, CDR1 is DFQATT and CDR2 is SNEGSKA (reference sequence). This CDR3 is CSAGDRPYEQYF. The CDR3 region has the DNA TGCAGTGCTGGAGACAGGCCCTACGAGCAGTACTTC.

The chain recombines TRBV20-1 with TRBJ2-7, with D tentatively TRBD2 (5 bases). V lost 6 bases to trimming and J lost 3 bases, with 12 bases between them. This CDR3 comprises 12 residues. The germline CDR1 and CDR2 sequences are DFQATT and SNEGSKA (reference sequence). The CDR3 DNA sequence: TGCAGTGCGACTGGGAGCTACTACGAGCAGTACTTC. Protein sequence: CSATGSYYEQYF.

This clonotype was observed a few times. The CDR3 bases are TGTGCCAGCAGCTTAGCGGTGACTAGCGGAGCAGATACGCAGTATTTT. It translates to CASSLAVTSGADTQYF. This rearrangement joins TRBV7-6 to TRBJ2-3; TRBD2 agrees at 9 bases. This CDR3 is 16 amino acids long. Germline V gene lookup returns CDR1 SGHVS and CDR2 FNYEAQ. V shed 0 bases and J 4 bases; nucleotides not matched to a gene: 5.

This clonotype showed up just a few times. V and J are TRBV7-3 and TRBJ2-2, with D unresolved. Trimming cost V 3 bases and J 1 base, with 6 bases left between them. CDR1 SGHTA and CDR2 FQGTGA come from the germline V gene. The CDR3 has 14 residues. CDR3 region: CASSLQMNTGELFF. In DNA form, the CDR3 reads TGTGCCAGCAGCTTGCAGATGAACACCGGGGAGCTGTTTTTT.

This clonotype has a count of ten or more. The CDR3 reads CSARDPGDTQYF. The DNA of the CDR3 is TGCAGTGCTAGAGACCCAGGAGATACGCAGTATTTT. V gene TRBV20-1 combines with J gene TRBJ2-3; unclear D gene. This CDR3 spans 12 amino acids. Trimming took 0 bases from V and 5 from J, leaving 6 bases between them. The germline V gene has CDR1 DFQATT and CDR2 SNEGSKA (reference sequence).

J is TRBJ1-3 and V is TRBV5-4; maybe TRBD1 (5 bases). Germline lookup yields CDR1 SGHNT and CDR2 YYREEE (reference sequence). Trimming left V 4 bases short and J 6 bases short, with 17 bases between. The CDR3 has 15 residues. The chain's CDR3 is CASSRGTGRENTIYF. The CDR3 nucleotides are TGTGCCAGCAGCCGCGGGACTGGAAGGGAAAACACCATATATTTT.

This clonotype has just a few counts. CDR3 bases: TGCAGTGCTAGAGATCTGACTAGCGGGAAAGAGACCCAGTACTTC. Protein: CSARDLTSGKETQYF. The chain joins TRBV20-1 to TRBJ2-5, with 11 positions matching TRBD2. V gave up 0 bases and J gave up 3 bases; unmatched junction bases: 3. CDR1 DFQATT and CDR2 SNEGSKA come from the germline V gene (reference sequence). The CDR3 spans 15 residues.

Remarks on this clonotype: The CDR3 does not end in the conserved phenylalanine or tryptophan, so this is likely a read error. It is unclear where the CDR3 begins or ends on the DNA, so no DNA is shown, and the CDR3 is as TCRdb lists it. The rearrangement uses TRBV27 and TRBJ2-7; TRBD1 is the table's D call and was not checked against the DNA. The length of the CDR3 is 9 amino acids, counting both ends. The germline CDR1 and CDR2 sequences are MNHEY and SMNVEV (reference sequence). The chain's CDR3 is CASSLPRYS.

This clonotype has a count of ten or more. V gene TRBV20-1 combines with J gene TRBJ2-7; D is ambiguous. This CDR3 spans 13 amino acids. Germline V lookup: CDR1 DFQATT, CDR2 SNEGSKA (reference sequence). The ends were cut back, 5 bases at V and 1 base at J, with 12 bases in the middle. CDR3 DNA: TGCAGTGCTCTTGCCCGGTGGTCCTACGAGCAGTACTTC. Protein product: CSALARWSYEQYF.

This clonotype was counted many times. The chain couples TRBV12-3 or TRBV12-4 to TRBJ2-7; perhaps TRBD2 as D (6 bases). V was trimmed by 5 bases and J by 4 bases, leaving 12 bases between them. This CDR3 comprises 13 residues. CDR3 sequence (DNA): TGTGCCAGCAGTGCGGGACGAAATTACGAGCAGTACTTC. Translated: CASSAGRNYEQYF.

V usage is TRBV7-9 and J usage is TRBJ1-1; 12 nucleotides match TRBD1. The CDR3 spans 17 residues. The V and J ends lost 5 bases and 4 bases, in that order; junction bases with no gene match: 11. Germline CDR1 is SEHNR and CDR2 is FQNEAQ (reference sequence). The CDR3 DNA reads TGTGCCAGCAGCAAAGGGACAGGGGGCGAGAGGGGCACTGAAGCTTTCTTT. As protein: CASSKGTGGERGTEAFF.

The chain recombines TRBV7-2 with TRBJ1-6, with D tentatively TRBD1 (5 bases). Germline assignment: CDR1 SGHTA and CDR2 FQGNSA. The V gene lost 3 bases and the J gene lost 6 bases, with 12 bases spanning the gap. The CDR3 has 15 amino acids. The CDR3 sequence is CASSFGGTGNSPLHF. The DNA of the CDR3 is TGTGCCAGCAGCTTTGGGGGGACTGGTAATTCACCCCTCCACTTT.

This clonotype was detected only a few times. J is TRBJ2-7 and V is TRBV21-1; the table's D call of TRBD1 was not tested on the DNA. TRBV21-1 constitutes a pseudogene. The CDR3 length is 14 residues. CDR3 residues: CASNRDTRSGEQYF. CDR3 bases: TGTGCCAGCAACCGGGACACCCGTTCTGGCGAGCAGTACTTC.

The chain couples TRBV30 to TRBJ1-2; tentative D call: TRBD1 (5 bases). Germline V gene sequence: CDR1 GTSNPN, CDR2 SVGIG (reference sequence). Trimming shortened V by 8 bases and J by 8 bases, and 15 bases separated the two germline ends. The CDR3 runs to 11 residues. DNA for the CDR3: TGTGCCCGGCTGGGGGTCGCCGGCTACACCTTC. Protein: CARLGVAGYTF.